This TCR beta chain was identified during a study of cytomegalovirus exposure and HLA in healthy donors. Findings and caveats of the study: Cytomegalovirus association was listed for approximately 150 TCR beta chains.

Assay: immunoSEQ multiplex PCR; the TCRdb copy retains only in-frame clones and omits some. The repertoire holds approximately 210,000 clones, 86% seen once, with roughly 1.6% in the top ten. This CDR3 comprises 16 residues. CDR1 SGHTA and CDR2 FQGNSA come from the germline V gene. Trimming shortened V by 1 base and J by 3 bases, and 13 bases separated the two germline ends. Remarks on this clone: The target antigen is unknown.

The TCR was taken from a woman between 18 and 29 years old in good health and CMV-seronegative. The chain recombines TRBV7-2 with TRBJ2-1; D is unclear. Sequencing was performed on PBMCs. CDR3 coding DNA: TGTGCCAGCAGCTTAGTGGCGAACAGTCTCTACAATGAGCAGTTCTTC. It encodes CASSLVANSLYNEQFF. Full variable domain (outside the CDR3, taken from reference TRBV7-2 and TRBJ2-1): GAGVSQSPSNKVTEKGKDVELRCDPISGHTALYWYRQSLGQGLEFLIYFQGNSAPDKSGLPSDRFSAERTGGSVSTLTIQRTQQEDSAVYLCASSLVANSLYNEQFFGPGTRLTVL.